The 27 T cell receptor beta chains presented below share a single source sample, sequenced in a study of blood T cell repertoires in COVID-19. Sequenced by immunoSEQ multiplex PCR; TCRdb stores in-frame clones only, minus some. The sample yields a few hundred thousand clones, roughly 86% seen once. The sequenced sample consisted of peripheral blood. These receptors originate from a woman aged 25 to 39 with COVID-19, enrolled during active disease.

The rearrangement links TRBV24-1 to TRBJ2-1; tentatively, D is TRBD2 (5 bases). This CDR3 is 14 amino acids long. V lost 4 bases and J lost 0, with 6 bases in between. In germline, CDR1 is KGHDR, CDR2 SFDVKD. CDR3 protein: CATSEGSSYNEQFF. CDR3 coding DNA: TGTGCCACCAGTGAAGGGAGCTCCTACAATGAGCAGTTCTTC.

The chain joins TRBV5-6 to TRBJ1-2, with TRBD1 matching over 7 bases. Germline CDR1 is SGHDT and CDR2 is YYEEEE. V lost 3 bases, J lost 8 bases, and 16 bases stayed unmatched. The CDR3 loop spans 16 amino acids. CDR3 sequence: CASSSLDRDVLWGYTF. In DNA, the CDR3 is TGTGCCAGCAGCTCACTAGACAGGGATGTCCTATGGGGCTACACCTTC.

V and J are TRBV6-5 and TRBJ2-7, with D unclear. The germline V gene encodes CDR1 MNHEY and CDR2 SVGAGI. The ends were cut back, 2 bases at V and 3 bases at J, with 8 bases in the middle. This CDR3 has 13 residues. The CDR3 loop is CASSYREDYEQYF. CDR3 coding DNA: TGTGCCAGCAGTTACCGCGAGGACTACGAGCAGTACTTC.

This rearrangement joins TRBV18 to TRBJ2-1; 14 nucleotides agree with TRBD2. Looked up from germline, CDR1 is KGHSH and CDR2 is LQKENI. This CDR3 region has 16 residues. With 0 bases clipped from V and 7 bases from J, the junction kept 2 bases outside the gene matches. Written as DNA, the CDR3 is TGTGCCAGCTCACCACCGGGACTAGCGGGGGAGAATGAGCAGTTCTTC. Protein sequence: CASSPPGLAGENEQFF.

This rearrangement joins TRBV6-2 or TRBV6-3 to TRBJ2-7; TRBD1 is a possible D gene (6 bases). The CDR3 is made up of 13 amino acids. Germline CDR1 and CDR2: MNHEY and SVGEGT. Trimming took 4 bases from V and 3 from J, leaving 10 bases between them. CDR3 region: CASSFSQGYEQYF. Here the CDR3 DNA reads TGTGCCAGCAGTTTCTCACAGGGCTACGAGCAGTACTTC.

This chain joins TRBV5-1 and TRBJ2-2; possible D gene TRBD1, 6 bases. Trimming cost V 4 bases and J 1 base, with 8 bases left between them. CDR3 length: 14 amino acids. Germline V CDR1 and CDR2: SGHRS, YFSETQ. The chain's CDR3 is CASSEGENTGELFF. The CDR3 DNA reads as TGCGCCAGCAGCGAGGGGGAGAACACCGGGGAGCTGTTTTTT. The full variable domain, rest sourced from reference TRBV5-1 and TRBJ2-2, is KAGVTQTPRYLIKTRGQQVTLSCSPISGHRSVSWYQQTPGQGLQFLFEYFSETQRNKGNFPGRFSGRQFSNSRSEMNVSTLELGDSALYLCASSEGENTGELFFGEGSRLTVL.

The chain uses TRBV6-6 and TRBJ1-3; TRBD1 matches 7 bases. The CDR3 length is 15 residues. Germline-derived CDR1 and CDR2 are MNHNY and SVGAGI (reference sequence). V gave up 10 bases and J gave up 0 bases; unmatched junction bases: 9. The CDR3 reads CAIANDRVSGNTIYF. The CDR3 bases are TGTGCCATCGCGAACGACAGGGTCTCTGGAAACACCATATATTTT.

The chain has TRBV10-1 and TRBJ2-3, with D tentatively TRBD2 (6 bases). Germline V CDR1 and CDR2: WNHNN, SYGVQD (reference sequence). Deletions cut 6 bases from V and 5 bases from J, with 21 bases between. The CDR3 length is 16 residues. This CDR3 reads CASSPQYSGLGDTQYF. DNA of the CDR3: TGCGCCAGCAGCCCTCAGTATAGCGGTCTCGGAGATACGCAGTATTTT.

The rearrangement uses TRBV5-8 and TRBJ2-7; D unresolved. The CDR3 has 14 amino acids. V was cut by 2 bases and J by 0 bases, with 9 bases left in between. Germline V lookup: CDR1 SGHTS, CDR2 YDEGEE. CDR3 nucleotide sequence: TGTGCCAGCAGCTTCCGGGTCAACTCCTACGAGCAGTACTTC. Its translation is CASSFRVNSYEQYF.

V and J are TRBV4-2 and TRBJ2-7, with D uncertain. This CDR3 contains 14 residues. Trimming pared 1 base from V and 6 bases from J, leaving 13 bases between. Germline V lookup: CDR1 LGHNA, CDR2 YNFKEQ. CDR3: CASSQGFDSAEQYF. In nucleotides, the CDR3 is TGTGCCAGCAGCCAAGGTTTTGACTCCGCCGAGCAGTACTTC.

This sequence joins TRBV10-3 and TRBJ2-1, with D perhaps matching TRBD2 (5 bases). Germline V CDR1 and CDR2: ENHRY, SYGVKD. There are 18 residues in the CDR3. With 3 bases removed from V and 6 bases from J, the gap between germline ends came to 24 bases. This chain's CDR3 is CAISDDEKGVIMFNEQFF. The CDR3 DNA follows: TGTGCCATCAGTGACGATGAGAAGGGAGTTATTATGTTCAATGAGCAGTTCTTC.

V usage is TRBV6-5 and J usage is TRBJ2-1; 7 nucleotides agree with TRBD2. V shed 7 bases and J 4 bases; nucleotides not matched to a gene: 10. Germline CDR1 is MNHEY and CDR2 is SVGAGI. The CDR3 spans 15 residues. CDR3: CASNIGRGPYNEQFF. In DNA, the CDR3 is TGTGCCAGCAATATAGGGAGGGGACCTTACAATGAGCAGTTCTTC.

The V and J genes are TRBV11-2 and TRBJ2-5; D not resolved. This CDR3 comprises 12 residues. V lost 0 bases to trimming and J lost 5 bases, with 4 bases between them. The germline V gene has CDR1 SGHAT and CDR2 FQNNGV. CDR3 in DNA: TGTGCCAGCAGCTTAGACGAGGAGACCCAGTACTTC. Amino acids: CASSLDEETQYF.

The V gene is TRBV7-2, the J gene TRBJ2-3, with TRBD2 identical over 8 bases. J gave up 4 bases and V 0 bases, and 0 bases lay outside the gene matches. Germline V lookup: CDR1 SGHTA, CDR2 FQGNSA. This CDR3 is 14 amino acids long. The CDR3 reads CASSLAGLADTQYF. CDR3 coding DNA: TGTGCCAGCAGCTTAGCGGGACTAGCAGATACGCAGTATTTT. The complete variable domain, with remaining parts taken from reference TRBV7-2 and TRBJ2-3, reads GAGVSQSPSNKVTEKGKDVELRCDPISGHTALYWYRQSLGQGLEFLIYFQGNSAPDKSGLPSDRFSAERTGGSVSTLTIQRTQQEDSAVYLCASSLAGLADTQYFGPGTRLTVL.

The chain employs TRBV28 and TRBJ1-3; D is unclear. Germline CDR1 reads MDHEN; CDR2 reads SYDVKM. CDR3 length: 15 amino acids. Trimming pared 2 bases from V and 4 bases from J, leaving 12 bases between. The CDR3 nucleotides are TGTGCCAGCAGTTTAGTGTCCAGAGGAGGAAACACCATATATTTT. It encodes CASSLVSRGGNTIYF. The whole variable domain, filled in from reference TRBV28 and TRBJ1-3, reads DVKVTQSSRYLVKRTGEKVFLECVQDMDHENMFWYRQDPGLGLRLIYFSYDVKMKEKGDIPEGYSVSREKKERFSLILESASTNQTSMYLCASSLVSRGGNTIYFGEGSWLTVV.

This clone was seen a few times. The V call is TRBV5-1, the J call TRBJ2-2; tentative D call: TRBD2 (5 bases). V lost 5 bases and J lost 2, with 16 bases in between. CDR1 and CDR2 from the germline V gene are SGHRS and YFSETQ. CDR3 length: 16 amino acids. CDR3 protein: CASRAIIGGNTGELFF. DNA for the CDR3: TGCGCCAGCAGGGCGATAATTGGAGGTAACACCGGGGAGCTGTTTTTT. Combining the CDR3 with reference TRBV5-1 and TRBJ2-2 gives the whole variable domain KAGVTQTPRYLIKTRGQQVTLSCSPISGHRSVSWYQQTPGQGLQFLFEYFSETQRNKGNFPGRFSGRQFSNSRSEMNVSTLELGDSALYLCASRAIIGGNTGELFFGEGSRLTVL.

The chain combines TRBV7-9 with TRBJ1-5; the D is unclear. The CDR3 covers 12 residues. CDR1 and CDR2 (germline): SEHNR, FQNEAQ (reference sequence). With 6 bases removed from V and 4 bases from J, the gap between germline ends came to 7 bases. In nucleotides, the CDR3 is TGTGCCAGCAGTCCACTGAATCAGCCCCAGCATTTT. This sequence encodes CASSPLNQPQHF.

V and J are TRBV27 and TRBJ2-4; 7 bases are a match to TRBD1. The V and J ends lost 4 bases and 13 bases, in that order; junction bases with no gene match: 4. The CDR3 is 11 amino acids. Germline values: CDR1 MNHEY, CDR2 SMNVEV (reference sequence). The CDR3 here is CASSWGQLQYF. The CDR3 region has the DNA TGTGCCAGCAGTTGGGGACAGCTACAGTACTTC.

The chain has TRBV30 and TRBJ1-5; D is ambiguous. This CDR3 has 13 amino acids. Between the trimmed V and J ends, which lost 2 bases and 2 bases, there was a span of 7 bases. Germline V CDR1 and CDR2: GTSNPN, SVGIG (reference sequence). CDR3 residues: CAWSYGGNQPQHF. CDR3 nucleotide sequence: TGTGCCTGGAGTTACGGGGGCAATCAGCCCCAGCATTTT.

The chain has TRBV29-1 and TRBJ1-2; D is uncertain. The CDR3 covers 15 residues. The V and J ends lost 3 bases and 0 bases respectively, with 14 bases between them. Germline V gene sequence: CDR1 SQVTM, CDR2 ANQGSEA. This chain's CDR3 is CSVEAWAETNYGYTF. The CDR3 DNA reads as TGCAGCGTTGAGGCCTGGGCCGAAACTAACTATGGCTACACCTTC. Based on the CDR3 plus reference TRBV29-1 and TRBJ1-2, the full variable domain is SAVISQKPSRDICQRGTSLTIQCQVDSQVTMMFWYRQQPGQSLTLIATANQGSEATYESGFVIDKFPISRPNLTFSTLTVSNMSPEDSSIYLCSVEAWAETNYGYTFGSGTRLTVV.

This chain joins TRBV13 and TRBJ1-3; 7 bases match TRBD1. J was trimmed by 4 bases and V by 5 bases; bases with no gene match: 5. There are 14 residues in the CDR3. Germline CDR1 PRHDT, CDR2 FYEKMQ (reference sequence). The CDR3 nucleotides read TGTGCCAGCAGCACACGACAGGGAGGAAACACCATATATTTT. Translating it yields CASSTRQGGNTIYF. Variable domain in full (rest from reference TRBV13 and TRBJ1-3): AAGVIQSPRHLIKEKRETATLKCYPIPRHDTVYWYQQGPGQDPQFLISFYEKMQSDKGSIPDRFSAQQFSDYHSELNMSSLELGDSALYFCASSTRQGGNTIYFGEGSWLTVV.

The rearrangement joins TRBV7-2 to TRBJ2-7, with TRBD2 matching 10 bases. CDR1 is SGHTA and CDR2 is FQGNSA in the germline V gene. V was clipped by 3 bases and J by 4 bases; unmatched bases: 9. The CDR3 has 16 residues. CDR3 in amino acids: CASSFSLAGESYEQYF. CDR3 nucleotides: TGTGCCAGCAGCTTTTCTCTAGCGGGGGAATCTTACGAGCAGTACTTC.

This clone was counted a single time. This chain joins TRBV3-1 (or the pseudogene TRBV3-2) and TRBJ2-7; 8 bases map to TRBD1. This CDR3 comprises 15 residues. The V segment lost 1 base and the J segment 2 bases; nucleotides outside the gene matches: 4. Looked up from germline, CDR1 is LGHDT and CDR2 is YNNKEL (reference sequence). Written as DNA, the CDR3 is TGTGCCAGCAGCCAAGGTCCGGGACAGGCCTACGAGCAGTACTTC. It codes for CASSQGPGQAYEQYF.

With regard to this clone: At one end the junction does not follow the germline gene, possibly because of a read error. The chain is built from TRBV3-1 (or the pseudogene TRBV3-2) and TRBJ2-5; D is perhaps TRBD2 (6 bases). The germline CDR1 and CDR2 sequences are LGHDT and YNNKEL (reference sequence). The CDR3 contains 11 residues. CDR3 loop: CASSQGLGVNF. In DNA, the CDR3 is TGTGCCAGCAGCCAAGGACTAGGCGTGAACTTC.

The V call is TRBV18, the J call TRBJ2-6, with TRBD1 as a possible D gene (5 bases). CDR1 and CDR2 from the germline V gene are KGHSH and LQKENI. This CDR3 is built from 15 residues. V lost 3 bases and J lost 0, with 6 bases in between. The DNA for the CDR3 is TGTGCCAGCTCACCCCAGGGCTCTGGGGCCAACGTCCTGACTTTC. It encodes CASSPQGSGANVLTF.

This chain uses TRBV9 with TRBJ2-7; TRBD2 might be the D (5 bases). CDR1 and CDR2 from the germline V gene are SGDLS and YYNGEE. V was shortened by 0 bases and J by 0 bases, with 7 bases between the two germline ends. There are 14 residues in the CDR3. In DNA form, the CDR3 reads TGTGCCAGCAGCGTAGGGGAGAGCTCCTACGAGCAGTACTTC. This sequence encodes CASSVGESSYEQYF. The complete variable domain, with remaining parts taken from reference TRBV9 and TRBJ2-7, reads DSGVTQTPKHLITATGQRVTLRCSPRSGDLSVYWYQQSLDQGLQFLIQYYNGEERAKGNILERFSAQQFPDLHSELNLSSLELGDSALYFCASSVGESSYEQYFGPGTRLTVT.

This chain uses TRBV27 with TRBJ2-2, with 9 positions matching TRBD1. Germline trimming cut 5 bases from V and 7 bases from J; bases unmatched to any gene: 11. Germline V lookup: CDR1 MNHEY, CDR2 SMNVEV (reference sequence). The CDR3 runs 16 residues. The CDR3 spells CASSPGQGTRGGELFF. The CDR3 bases are TGTGCCAGCAGTCCGGGACAGGGTACCCGGGGCGGGGAGCTGTTTTTT.